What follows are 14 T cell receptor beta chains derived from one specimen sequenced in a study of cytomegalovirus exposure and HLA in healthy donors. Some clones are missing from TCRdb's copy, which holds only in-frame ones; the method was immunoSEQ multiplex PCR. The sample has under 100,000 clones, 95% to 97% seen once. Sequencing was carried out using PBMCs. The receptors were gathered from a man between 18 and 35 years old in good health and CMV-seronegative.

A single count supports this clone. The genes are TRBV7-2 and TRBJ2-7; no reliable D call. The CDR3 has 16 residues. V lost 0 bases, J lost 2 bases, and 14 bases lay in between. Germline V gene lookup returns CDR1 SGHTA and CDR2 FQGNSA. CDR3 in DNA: TGTGCCAGCAGCTTAGCGGGCACCACCCGACCCTACGAGCAGTACGTC. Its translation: CASSLAGTTRPYEQYV.

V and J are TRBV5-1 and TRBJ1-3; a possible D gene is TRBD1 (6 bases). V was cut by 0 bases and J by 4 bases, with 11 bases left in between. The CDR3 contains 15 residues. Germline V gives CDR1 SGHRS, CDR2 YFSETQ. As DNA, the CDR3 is TGCGCCAGCAGCTTGGTGTCTGGGGGCGGAAACACCATATATTTT. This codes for CASSLVSGGGNTIYF.

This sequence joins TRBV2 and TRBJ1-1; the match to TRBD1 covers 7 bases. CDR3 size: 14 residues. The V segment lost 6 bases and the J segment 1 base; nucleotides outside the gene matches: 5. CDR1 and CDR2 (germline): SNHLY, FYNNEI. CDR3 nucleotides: TGTGCCAGCAGCCGACAGGGCGAGAACACTGAAGCTTTCTTT. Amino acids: CASSRQGENTEAFF.

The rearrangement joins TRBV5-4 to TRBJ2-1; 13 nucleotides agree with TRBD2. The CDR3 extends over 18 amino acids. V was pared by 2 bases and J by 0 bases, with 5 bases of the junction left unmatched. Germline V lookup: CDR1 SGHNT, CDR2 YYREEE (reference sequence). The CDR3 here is CASSLGTSGVSSYNEQFF. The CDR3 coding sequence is TGTGCCAGCAGCTTAGGGACTAGCGGGGTGAGCTCCTACAATGAGCAGTTCTTC.

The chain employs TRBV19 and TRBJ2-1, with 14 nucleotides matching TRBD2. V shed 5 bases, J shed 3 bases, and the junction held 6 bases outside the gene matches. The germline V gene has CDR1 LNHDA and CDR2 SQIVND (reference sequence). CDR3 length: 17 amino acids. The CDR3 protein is CASSSPGLAGVYNEQFF. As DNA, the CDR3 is TGTGCCAGTAGTTCCCCGGGACTAGCGGGAGTCTACAATGAGCAGTTCTTC.

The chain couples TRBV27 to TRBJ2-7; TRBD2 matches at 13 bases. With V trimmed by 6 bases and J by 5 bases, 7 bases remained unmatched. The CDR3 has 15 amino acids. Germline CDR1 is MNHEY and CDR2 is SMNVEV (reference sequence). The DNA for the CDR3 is TGTGCCAGCAGCCCCGGGACTAGCGGGAACCACGAGCAGTACTTC. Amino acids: CASSPGTSGNHEQYF.

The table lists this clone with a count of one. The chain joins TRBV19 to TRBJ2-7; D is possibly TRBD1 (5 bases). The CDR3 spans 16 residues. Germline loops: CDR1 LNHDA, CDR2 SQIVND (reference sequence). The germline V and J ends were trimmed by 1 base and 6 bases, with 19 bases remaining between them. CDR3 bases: TGTGCCAGTAGTATAGGTCTGGGGCAGGGAATGCCCGAGCAGTACTTC. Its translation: CASSIGLGQGMPEQYF.

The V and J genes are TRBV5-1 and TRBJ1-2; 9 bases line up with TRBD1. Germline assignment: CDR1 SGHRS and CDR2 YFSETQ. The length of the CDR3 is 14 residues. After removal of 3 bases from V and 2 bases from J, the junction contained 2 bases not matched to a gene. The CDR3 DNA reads TGCGCCAGCAGCTACACAGGGGGCAACTATGGCTACACCTTC. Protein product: CASSYTGGNYGYTF.

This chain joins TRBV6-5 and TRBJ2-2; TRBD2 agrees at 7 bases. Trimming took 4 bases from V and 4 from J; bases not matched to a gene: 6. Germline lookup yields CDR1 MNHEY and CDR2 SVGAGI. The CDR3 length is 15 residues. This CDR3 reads CASSFSGKITGELFF. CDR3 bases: TGTGCCAGCAGTTTCAGCGGGAAAATCACCGGGGAGCTGTTTTTT.

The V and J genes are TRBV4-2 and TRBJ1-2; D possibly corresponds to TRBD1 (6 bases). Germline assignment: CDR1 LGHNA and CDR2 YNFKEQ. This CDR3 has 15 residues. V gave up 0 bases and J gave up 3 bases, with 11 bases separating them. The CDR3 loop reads CASSQDSTGYYGYTF. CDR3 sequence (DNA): TGTGCCAGCAGCCAAGATTCAACAGGGTACTATGGCTACACCTTC.

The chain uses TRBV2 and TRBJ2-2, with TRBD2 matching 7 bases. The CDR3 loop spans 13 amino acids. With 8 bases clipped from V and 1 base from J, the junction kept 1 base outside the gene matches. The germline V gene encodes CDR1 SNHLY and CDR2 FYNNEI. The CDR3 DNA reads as TGTGCCAGCTCTAGCGGGAACACCGGGGAGCTGTTTTTT. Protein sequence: CASSSGNTGELFF.

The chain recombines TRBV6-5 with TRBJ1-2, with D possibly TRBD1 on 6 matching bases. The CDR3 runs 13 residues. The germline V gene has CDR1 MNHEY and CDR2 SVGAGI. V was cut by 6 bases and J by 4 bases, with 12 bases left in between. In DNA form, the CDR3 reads TGTGCCAGCAGGGACAGCCTGACCTATGGCTACACCTTC. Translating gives CASRDSLTYGYTF.

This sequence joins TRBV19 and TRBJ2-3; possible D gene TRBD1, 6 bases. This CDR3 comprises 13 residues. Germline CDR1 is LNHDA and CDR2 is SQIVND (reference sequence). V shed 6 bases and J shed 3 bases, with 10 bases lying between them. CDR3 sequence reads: CASRRQDTDTQYF. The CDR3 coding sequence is TGTGCCAGTAGGCGACAGGATACAGATACGCAGTATTTT. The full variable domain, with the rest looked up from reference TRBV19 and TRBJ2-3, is DGGITQSPKYLFRKEGQNVTLSCEQNLNHDAMYWYRQDPGQGLRLIYYSQIVNDFQKGDIAEGYSVSREKKESFPLTVTSAQKNPTAFYLCASRRQDTDTQYFGPGTRLTVL.

The CDR3 DNA sequence: TGTGCCAGCAGCTACGACAGGGGCAATGAGCAGTTCTTC. Protein sequence: CASSYDRGNEQFF. The chain links TRBV5-4 to TRBJ2-1; the match to TRBD1 covers 8 bases. Germline CDR1 SGHNT, CDR2 YYREEE (reference sequence). V dropped 3 bases and J dropped 6; count of bases not matched to a gene: 2. CDR3 length: 13 residues.